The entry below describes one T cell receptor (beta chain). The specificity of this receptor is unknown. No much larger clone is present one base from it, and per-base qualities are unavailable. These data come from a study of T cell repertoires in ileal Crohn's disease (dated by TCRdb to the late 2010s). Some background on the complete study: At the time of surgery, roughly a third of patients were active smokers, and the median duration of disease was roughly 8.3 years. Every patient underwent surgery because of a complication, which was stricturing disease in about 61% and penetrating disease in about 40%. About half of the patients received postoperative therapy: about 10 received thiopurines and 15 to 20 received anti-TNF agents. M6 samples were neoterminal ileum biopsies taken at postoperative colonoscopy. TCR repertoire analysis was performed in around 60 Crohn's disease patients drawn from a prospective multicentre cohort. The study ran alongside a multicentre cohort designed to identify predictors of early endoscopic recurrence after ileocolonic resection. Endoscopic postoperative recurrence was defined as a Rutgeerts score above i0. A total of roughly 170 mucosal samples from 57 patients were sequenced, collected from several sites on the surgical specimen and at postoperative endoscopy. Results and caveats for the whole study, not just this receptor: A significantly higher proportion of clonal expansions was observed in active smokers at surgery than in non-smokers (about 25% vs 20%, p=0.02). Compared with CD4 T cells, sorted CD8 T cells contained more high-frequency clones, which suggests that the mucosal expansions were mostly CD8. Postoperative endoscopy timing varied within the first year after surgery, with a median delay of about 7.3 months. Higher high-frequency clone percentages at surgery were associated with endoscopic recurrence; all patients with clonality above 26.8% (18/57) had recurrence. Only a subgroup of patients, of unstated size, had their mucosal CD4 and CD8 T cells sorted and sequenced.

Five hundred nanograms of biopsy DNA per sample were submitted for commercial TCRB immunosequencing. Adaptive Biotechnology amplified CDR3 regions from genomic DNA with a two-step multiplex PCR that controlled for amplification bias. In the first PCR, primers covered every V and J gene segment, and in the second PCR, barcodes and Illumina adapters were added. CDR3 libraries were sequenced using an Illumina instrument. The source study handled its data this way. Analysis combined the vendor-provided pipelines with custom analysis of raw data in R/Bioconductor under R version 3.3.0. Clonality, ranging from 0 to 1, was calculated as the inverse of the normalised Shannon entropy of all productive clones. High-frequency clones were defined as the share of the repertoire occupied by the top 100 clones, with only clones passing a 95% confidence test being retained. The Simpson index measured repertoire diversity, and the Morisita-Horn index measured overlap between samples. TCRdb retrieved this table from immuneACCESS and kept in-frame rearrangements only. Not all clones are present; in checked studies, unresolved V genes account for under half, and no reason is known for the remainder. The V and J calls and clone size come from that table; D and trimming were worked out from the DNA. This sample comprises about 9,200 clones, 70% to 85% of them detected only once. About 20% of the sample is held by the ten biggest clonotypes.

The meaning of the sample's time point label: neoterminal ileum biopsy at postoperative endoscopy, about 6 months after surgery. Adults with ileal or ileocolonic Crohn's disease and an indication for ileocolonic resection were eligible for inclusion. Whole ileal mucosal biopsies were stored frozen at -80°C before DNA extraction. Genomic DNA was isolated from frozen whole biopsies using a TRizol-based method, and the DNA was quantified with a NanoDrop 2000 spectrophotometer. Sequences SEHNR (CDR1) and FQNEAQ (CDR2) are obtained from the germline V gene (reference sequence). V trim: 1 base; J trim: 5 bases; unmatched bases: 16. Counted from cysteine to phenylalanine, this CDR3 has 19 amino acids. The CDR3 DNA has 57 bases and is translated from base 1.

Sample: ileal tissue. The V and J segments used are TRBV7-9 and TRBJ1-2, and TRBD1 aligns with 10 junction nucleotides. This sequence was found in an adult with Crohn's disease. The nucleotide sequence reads TGTGCCAGCAGCTTAGAAGTAGGGACAGGGGTTTACCCTGTTTATGGCTACACCTTC. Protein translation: CASSLEVGTGVYPVYGYTF.